The 14 T cell receptor beta chains listed next were all sequenced from one sample in a study of blood T cell repertoires in COVID-19. This table comes from immunoSEQ multiplex PCR, and its TCRdb copy is limited to in-frame clones, with some not included. The table lists under 55,000 clones, 80% to 85% of them singletons. The sequenced material came from peripheral blood. Receptors originate from a man between 45 and 60 years old with acute or convalescent COVID-19.

The chain carries TRBV4-2 and TRBJ2-1; 10 bases are shared with TRBD2. Losses at the gene ends were 5 bases for V and 7 bases for J; bases not matched to a gene: 11. The germline V gene encodes CDR1 LGHNA and CDR2 YNFKEQ. This CDR3 is 16 amino acids long. The CDR3 nucleotides are TGTGCCAGCAGCTCGTTAGCGGGAGGAAAATTTAATGAGCAGTTCTTC. Translating it yields CASSSLAGGKFNEQFF.

The chain couples TRBV2 to TRBJ1-6, with 10 nucleotides matching TRBD1. V trimming: 7 bases; J trimming: 3 bases; junction bases outside the gene matches: 9. The CDR3 runs 17 residues. Germline V gene lookup returns CDR1 SNHLY and CDR2 FYNNEI. CDR3 sequence: CASNPGQGSRYNSPLHF. CDR3 coding DNA: TGTGCCAGCAATCCGGGACAGGGGAGTCGCTATAATTCACCCCTCCACTTT.

The chain couples TRBV27 to TRBJ2-5, with 7 nucleotides matching TRBD2. Germline loops: CDR1 MNHEY, CDR2 SMNVEV (reference sequence). Trimming at V came to 5 bases and at J to 5 bases, leaving 5 bases not matched to a gene. The CDR3 runs 13 residues. The CDR3 sequence: CASSKRGAETQYF. In DNA form, the CDR3 reads TGTGCCAGCAGTAAGCGGGGAGCGGAGACCCAGTACTTC.

The chain carries TRBV7-2 and TRBJ2-7; 8 bases match TRBD2. The junction had 2 bases not matched to a gene; V was cut back by 4 bases and J by 0 bases. This CDR3 is 14 amino acids long. Per the germline V gene, CDR1 is SGHTA and CDR2 is FQGNSA. The CDR3 DNA reads as TGTGCCAGCAGCTACGGGACTAGCTCCTACGAGCAGTACTTC. Its protein product is CASSYGTSSYEQYF.

This clone showed up just once. The gene calls are TRBV9 and TRBJ2-7; 10 bases match TRBD2. V lost 4 bases and J lost 1; bases outside the gene matches: 17. The CDR3 is made up of 19 amino acids. Germline loops: CDR1 SGDLS, CDR2 YYNGEE. Here the CDR3 reads CASSNGVAGGRSGSYEQYF. The CDR3 DNA reads as TGTGCCAGCAGCAATGGCGTAGCGGGGGGCCGAAGCGGTTCCTACGAGCAGTACTTC. Drawing the rest from reference TRBV9 and TRBJ2-7, the complete variable domain is DSGVTQTPKHLITATGQRVTLRCSPRSGDLSVYWYQQSLDQGLQFLIQYYNGEERAKGNILERFSAQQFPDLHSELNLSSLELGDSALYFCASSNGVAGGRSGSYEQYFGPGTRLTVT.

The V and J genes are TRBV27 and TRBJ2-2; 10 bases line up with TRBD2. The ends lost 6 bases at V and 4 bases at J; junction bases unmatched: 11. CDR1 is MNHEY and CDR2 is SMNVEV in the germline V gene (reference sequence). The CDR3 covers 17 residues. The CDR3, as DNA: TGTGCCAGCAGCCGTTCACCGGGACTAGCGACCACCGGGGAGCTGTTTTTT. Residues: CASSRSPGLATTGELFF.

V is TRBV3-1 (or the pseudogene TRBV3-2) and J is TRBJ1-4; no firm D call. CDR3 length: 14 amino acids. The V and J ends lost 1 base and 10 bases respectively, with 13 bases between them. Germline CDR1 and CDR2: LGHDT and YNNKEL (reference sequence). CDR3 sequence: CASSQGRAFGKLFF. Written as DNA, the CDR3 is TGTGCCAGCAGCCAAGGGAGGGCATTCGGAAAACTGTTTTTT.

The chain combines TRBV7-9 with TRBJ2-7; TRBD1 matches at 7 bases. Trimming at V came to 5 bases and at J to 0 bases, leaving 10 bases not matched to a gene. This CDR3 region has 16 residues. Germline V CDR1 and CDR2: SEHNR, FQNEAQ (reference sequence). As DNA, the CDR3 is TGTGCCAGCAGCCAACCCCGGACAGGCTTCTCCTACGAGCAGTACTTC. Its translation: CASSQPRTGFSYEQYF.

The rearrangement uses TRBV3-1 (or the pseudogene TRBV3-2) and TRBJ2-3; TRBD1 agrees at 10 bases. Germline-derived CDR1 and CDR2 are LGHDT and YNNKEL (reference sequence). With V trimmed by 4 bases and J by 4 bases, 2 bases remained unmatched. This CDR3 has 14 residues. The DNA of the CDR3 is TGTGCCAGCAGCCTAGGACAGGGGGCAGATACGCAGTATTTT. Translating it yields CASSLGQGADTQYF.

This clone was seen only once. This chain joins TRBV11-2 and TRBJ2-7; unclear D gene. Germline-derived CDR1 and CDR2 are SGHAT and FQNNGV. V gave up 5 bases and J gave up 5 bases, with 7 bases separating them. CDR3 length: 11 amino acids. The CDR3 sequence is CASSLRNEQYF. The CDR3 bases are TGTGCCAGCAGCCTCAGAAACGAGCAGTACTTC.

CDR3: CASSLALTSSSSYNEQFF. In DNA form, the CDR3 reads TGTGCCAGCAGCTTGGCCCTTACTAGCTCCTCGTCCTACAATGAGCAGTTCTTC. The chain couples TRBV5-6 to TRBJ2-1, with D perhaps matching TRBD2 (6 bases). CDR3 length equals 18 residues. Trimming removed 0 bases from V and 1 base from J, with 17 bases in between. CDR1 and CDR2 from the germline V gene are SGHDT and YYEEEE.

The chain recombines TRBV3-1 (or the pseudogene TRBV3-2) with TRBJ2-1; possible D gene TRBD2, 6 bases. The CDR3 loop spans 11 amino acids. Trimming removed 4 bases at V and 11 bases at J, with 9 bases between. Germline CDR1 LGHDT, CDR2 YNNKEL (reference sequence). The CDR3 reads CASSLGLQQFF. The DNA of the CDR3 is TGTGCCAGCAGCCTGGGACTCCAGCAGTTCTTC.

This clone was observed a handful of times. The V call is TRBV11-1, the J call TRBJ2-1; D gene ambiguous. This CDR3 contains 11 residues. Trimming took 3 bases from V and 9 from J, leaving 6 bases between them. CDR1 is SGHAT, CDR2 FQDESV, per germline (reference sequence). CDR3 loop: CASSFFLEQFF. The CDR3, as DNA: TGTGCCAGCAGCTTTTTTCTTGAGCAGTTCTTC.

The rearrangement joins TRBV15 to TRBJ2-1; 7 bases are a match to TRBD1. V lost 0 bases, J lost 4 bases, and 12 bases stayed unmatched. The CDR3 is made up of 18 amino acids. Germline loops: CDR1 LNHNV, CDR2 YYDKDF (reference sequence). CDR3: CATSRDLPGQSLYNEQFF. The CDR3 bases are TGTGCCACCAGCAGAGATCTCCCGGGACAGAGTTTATACAATGAGCAGTTCTTC.